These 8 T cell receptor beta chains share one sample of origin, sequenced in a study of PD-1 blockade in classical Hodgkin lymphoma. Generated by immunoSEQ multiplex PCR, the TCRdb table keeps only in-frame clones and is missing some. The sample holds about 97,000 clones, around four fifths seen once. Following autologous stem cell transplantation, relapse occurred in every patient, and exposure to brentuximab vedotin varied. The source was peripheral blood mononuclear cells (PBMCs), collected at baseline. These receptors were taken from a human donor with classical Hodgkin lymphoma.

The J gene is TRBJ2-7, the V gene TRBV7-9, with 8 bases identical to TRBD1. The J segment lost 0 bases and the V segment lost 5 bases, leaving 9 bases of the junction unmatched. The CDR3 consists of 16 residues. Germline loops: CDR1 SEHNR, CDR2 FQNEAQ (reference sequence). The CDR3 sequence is CASSTGGQGSSYEQYF. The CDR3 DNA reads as TGTGCCAGCAGCACTGGTGGACAGGGATCCTCCTACGAGCAGTACTTC.

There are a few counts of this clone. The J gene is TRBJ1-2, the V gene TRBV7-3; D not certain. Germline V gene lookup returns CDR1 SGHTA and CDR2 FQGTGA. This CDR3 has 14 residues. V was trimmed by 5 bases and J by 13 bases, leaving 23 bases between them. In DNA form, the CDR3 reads TGTGCCAGCAGCCCCCGGACCGAAGATCCTTTGCGCACCTTC. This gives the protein CASSPRTEDPLRTF.

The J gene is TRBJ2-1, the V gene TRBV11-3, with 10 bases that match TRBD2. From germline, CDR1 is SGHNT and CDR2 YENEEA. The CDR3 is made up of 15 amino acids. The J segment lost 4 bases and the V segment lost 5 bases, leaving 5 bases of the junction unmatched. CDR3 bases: TGTGCCAGCAGCCCTAGCGGGGGATGGTACAATGAGCAGTTCTTC. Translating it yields CASSPSGGWYNEQFF.

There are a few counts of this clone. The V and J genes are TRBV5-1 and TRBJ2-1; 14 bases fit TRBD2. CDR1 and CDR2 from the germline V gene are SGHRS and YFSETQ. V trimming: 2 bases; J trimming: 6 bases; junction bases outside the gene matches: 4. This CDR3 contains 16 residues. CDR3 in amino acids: CASSFTGLAGGNEQFF. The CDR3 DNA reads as TGCGCCAGCAGCTTCACCGGACTAGCGGGAGGCAATGAGCAGTTCTTC.

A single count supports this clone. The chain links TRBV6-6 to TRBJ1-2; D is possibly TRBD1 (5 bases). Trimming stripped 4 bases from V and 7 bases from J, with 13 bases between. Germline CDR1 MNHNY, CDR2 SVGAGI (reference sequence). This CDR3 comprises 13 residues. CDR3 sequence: CASSFPGTFGYTF. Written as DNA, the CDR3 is TGTGCCAGCAGTTTTCCAGGGACTTTTGGCTACACCTTC.

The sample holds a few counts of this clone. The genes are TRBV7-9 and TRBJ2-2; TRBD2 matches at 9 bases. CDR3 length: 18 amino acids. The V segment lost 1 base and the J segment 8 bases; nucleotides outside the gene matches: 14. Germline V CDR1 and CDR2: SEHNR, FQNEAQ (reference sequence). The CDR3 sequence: CASSLERLAAPSGGELFF. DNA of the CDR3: TGTGCCAGCAGCTTAGAAAGACTAGCGGCACCCTCTGGGGGGGAGCTGTTTTTT. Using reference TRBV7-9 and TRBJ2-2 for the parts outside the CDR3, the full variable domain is DTGVSQNPRHKITKRGQNVTFRCDPISEHNRLYWYRQTLGQGPEFLTYFQNEAQLEKSRLLSDRFSAERPKGSFSTLEIQRTEQGDSAMYLCASSLERLAAPSGGELFFGEGSRLTVL.

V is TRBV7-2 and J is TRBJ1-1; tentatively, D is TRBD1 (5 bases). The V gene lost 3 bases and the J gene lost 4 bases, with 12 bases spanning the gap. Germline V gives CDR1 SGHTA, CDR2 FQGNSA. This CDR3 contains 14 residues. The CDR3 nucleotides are TGTGCCAGCAGCTTTCAGGGAGGAGGCACTGAAGCTTTCTTT. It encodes CASSFQGGGTEAFF.

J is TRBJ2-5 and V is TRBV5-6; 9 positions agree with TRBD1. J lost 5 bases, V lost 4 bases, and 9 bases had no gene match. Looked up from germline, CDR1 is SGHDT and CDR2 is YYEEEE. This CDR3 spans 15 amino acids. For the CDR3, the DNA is TGTGCCAGCAGCGGTAAACGACAGGGGGATGAGACCCAGTACTTC. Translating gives CASSGKRQGDETQYF.